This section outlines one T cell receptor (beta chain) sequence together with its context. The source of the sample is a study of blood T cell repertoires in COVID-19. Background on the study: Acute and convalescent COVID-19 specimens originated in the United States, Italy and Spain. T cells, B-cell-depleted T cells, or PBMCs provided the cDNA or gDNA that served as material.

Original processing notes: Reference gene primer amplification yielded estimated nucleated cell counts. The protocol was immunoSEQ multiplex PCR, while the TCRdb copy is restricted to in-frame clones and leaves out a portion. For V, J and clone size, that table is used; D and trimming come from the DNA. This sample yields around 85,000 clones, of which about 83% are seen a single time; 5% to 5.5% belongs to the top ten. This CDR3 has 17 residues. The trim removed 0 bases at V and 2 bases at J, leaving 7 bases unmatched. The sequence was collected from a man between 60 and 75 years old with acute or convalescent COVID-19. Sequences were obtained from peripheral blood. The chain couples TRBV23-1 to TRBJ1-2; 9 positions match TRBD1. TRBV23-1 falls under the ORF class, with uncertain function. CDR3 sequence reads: CASSQSWWTGENYGYTF. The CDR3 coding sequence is TGCGCCAGCAGTCAATCGTGGTGGACAGGGGAAAACTATGGCTACACCTTC.